What follows are 29 T cell receptor beta chains derived from one specimen sequenced in a study of siplizumab effects on memory and regulatory T cells. Assay used: immunoSEQ multiplex PCR; TCRdb lists only in-frame clones, some missing. The sample consists of 99,000 or so clones, roughly 91% of them appearing once. Sequenced sample: CD4+ T cells sorted from blood. These receptors all stem from a human donor in good health.

The V gene is TRBV7-9, the J gene TRBJ2-3; D possibly corresponds to TRBD2 (5 bases). The germline V gene has CDR1 SEHNR and CDR2 FQNEAQ (reference sequence). CDR3 length equals 18 residues. V gave up 6 bases and J gave up 0 bases, with 22 bases separating them. The CDR3 DNA is TGTGCCAGCAGTTCGGTACCGCGGAGCGGACTTAGCACAGATACGCAGTATTTT. It translates to CASSSVPRSGLSTDTQYF.

The rearrangement links TRBV7-2 to TRBJ1-1; tentative D call: TRBD1 (6 bases). CDR3 size: 16 residues. The V gene lost 0 bases and the J gene lost 0 bases, with 11 bases spanning the gap. Germline V CDR1 and CDR2: SGHTA, FQGNSA. The CDR3 region is CASSLAAGAVNTEAFF. CDR3 DNA sequence: TGTGCCAGCAGCTTAGCTGCGGGGGCGGTGAACACTGAAGCTTTCTTT.

V usage is TRBV5-6 and J usage is TRBJ1-2, with no clear D. Trimming removed 1 base from V and 0 bases from J, with 7 bases in between. The CDR3 spans 14 residues. Germline loops: CDR1 SGHDT, CDR2 YYEEEE. The chain's CDR3 is CASSLLGSNYGYTF. In DNA, the CDR3 is TGTGCCAGCAGCTTGTTAGGGTCTAACTATGGCTACACCTTC.

The rearrangement joins TRBV4-1 to TRBJ2-5; D is ambiguous. Trimming took 4 bases from V and 5 from J, leaving 11 bases between them. This CDR3 has 13 amino acids. The germline CDR1 and CDR2 sequences are MGHRA and YSYEKL. CDR3: CASSRWGIETQYF. CDR3 DNA: TGCGCCAGCAGCCGCTGGGGAATCGAGACCCAGTACTTC.

This clone was seen only once. The CDR3 here is CASSQVLREKIGETQYF. The CDR3, as DNA: TGCGCCAGCAGCCAAGTTTTAAGGGAAAAAATTGGGGAGACCCAGTACTTC. The J gene is TRBJ2-5, the V gene TRBV4-1; D ambiguous. CDR1 and CDR2 from the germline V gene are MGHRA and YSYEKL. V was cut by 1 base and J by 5 bases, with 20 bases left in between. The CDR3 consists of 17 residues.

The chain uses TRBV19 and TRBJ1-1, with unresolved D. V lost 4 bases and J lost 0, with 9 bases in between. The V gene's germline CDR1 is LNHDA and CDR2 SQIVND (reference sequence). The CDR3 totals 14 residues. The DNA for the CDR3 is TGTGCCAGTAGTAAGTCAGGATTGAACACTGAAGCTTTCTTT. Translating gives CASSKSGLNTEAFF.

The chain couples TRBV10-3 to TRBJ1-2; no definite D call. Trimming left V 0 bases short and J 0 bases short, with 11 bases between. Germline loops: CDR1 ENHRY, CDR2 SYGVKD. The length of the CDR3 is 16 residues. CDR3 protein: CAISESDWEANYGYTF. The CDR3 DNA follows: TGTGCCATCAGTGAGTCGGACTGGGAAGCTAACTATGGCTACACCTTC.

The chain links TRBV27 to TRBJ1-2; D call uncertain. The CDR3 runs to 15 residues. Per germline, CDR1 MNHEY and CDR2 SMNVEV (reference sequence). V dropped 5 bases and J dropped 1 base, with 14 bases sitting between them. The chain's CDR3 is CASSLWADINYGYTF. CDR3 coding DNA: TGTGCCAGCAGTCTCTGGGCAGATATTAACTATGGCTACACCTTC.

The genes are TRBV4-3 and TRBJ1-1; D is unresolved. V was trimmed by 2 bases and J by 1 base, leaving 5 bases between them. The CDR3 extends over 13 amino acids. Per germline, CDR1 LGHNA and CDR2 YSLEER. The CDR3 nucleotides are TGCGCCAGCAGCCAACTAGGGAACACTGAAGCTTTCTTT. It specifies CASSQLGNTEAFF.

This clone occurred once. This sample also contains other DNA sequences that code for the same CDR3. CDR3 DNA: TGCGCCAGCAGCCAAGAGGGGCAGGGGGTAGATACGCAGTATTTT. This encodes CASSQEGQGVDTQYF. The V call is TRBV4-1, the J call TRBJ2-3, with 7 nucleotides matching TRBD1. The CDR3 length is 15 residues. With V trimmed by 0 bases and J by 5 bases, 5 bases remained unmatched. Germline V gene sequence: CDR1 MGHRA, CDR2 YSYEKL.

The chain uses TRBV4-1 and TRBJ1-2, with D perhaps matching TRBD1 (6 bases). Trimming took 2 bases from V and 2 from J, leaving 12 bases between them. The CDR3 is made up of 15 amino acids. Germline loops: CDR1 MGHRA, CDR2 YSYEKL. CDR3 region: CASSQTGGANYGYTF. The CDR3 nucleotides are TGCGCCAGCAGCCAAACCGGGGGGGCGAACTATGGCTACACCTTC.

This clone showed up just once. This chain uses TRBV7-2 with TRBJ2-2; D is uncertain. The CDR3 spans 18 residues. From germline, CDR1 is SGHTA and CDR2 FQGNSA. With 1 base removed from V and 0 bases from J, the gap between germline ends came to 15 bases. CDR3 region: CASSLDPPDPANTGELFF. CDR3 DNA sequence: TGTGCCAGCAGCTTAGACCCCCCAGACCCCGCGAACACCGGGGAGCTGTTTTTT.

The V call is TRBV30, the J call TRBJ1-1; TRBD1 agrees at 7 bases. Per the germline V gene, CDR1 is GTSNPN and CDR2 is SVGIG (reference sequence). The CDR3 has 14 residues. Trimming took 8 bases from V and 0 from J; bases not matched to a gene: 9. The CDR3 DNA follows: TGTGCCGTCATCCCTAGGGGGCTGAACACTGAAGCTTTCTTT. Protein product: CAVIPRGLNTEAFF.

The chain couples TRBV4-2 to TRBJ1-1; D gene ambiguous. Germline-derived CDR1 and CDR2 are LGHNA and YNFKEQ. The ends were cut back, 3 bases at V and 1 base at J, with 18 bases in the middle. The CDR3 runs to 17 residues. CDR3 DNA sequence: TGTGCCAGCAGCCAGGGCTCTATAGGCCGGTCGAACACTGAAGCTTTCTTT. It codes for CASSQGSIGRSNTEAFF.

V usage is TRBV11-3 and J usage is TRBJ2-1; 7 positions agree with TRBD1. This CDR3 is built from 16 residues. V gave up 4 bases and J gave up 0 bases; unmatched junction bases: 6. The germline V gene encodes CDR1 SGHNT and CDR2 YENEEA. CDR3 in DNA: TGTGCCAGCAGCTGGGACAGCTTGAGCTCCTACAATGAGCAGTTCTTC. Its translation: CASSWDSLSSYNEQFF.

This rearrangement joins TRBV9 to TRBJ1-1, with D uncertain. The germline gives CDR1 SGDLS, CDR2 YYNGEE. The CDR3 has 14 amino acids. V shed 0 bases and J shed 5 bases, with 11 bases lying between them. The DNA for the CDR3 is TGTGCCAGCAGCGTAGAGTTAGTTAGTACTGAAGCTTTCTTT. Residues: CASSVELVSTEAFF.

The chain joins TRBV21-1 to TRBJ2-7; no check of the table's D call, TRBD1, against the DNA was made. TRBV21-1 corresponds to a pseudogene. The CDR3 totals 19 residues. For the CDR3, the DNA is TGTGCCAGCAGCAAACAACATGGGGCCCCGACAGGAAGCTCCTACGAGCAGTACTTC. As protein: CASSKQHGAPTGSSYEQYF.

The chain recombines TRBV5-1 with TRBJ2-7; D may be TRBD2 (5 bases). Trimming took off 5 bases at V and 0 bases at J, with 12 bases between the two ends. Germline-derived CDR1 and CDR2 are SGHRS and YFSETQ. CDR3 length: 14 residues. Here the CDR3 reads CASRLDNPSYEQYF. CDR3 in DNA: TGCGCCAGCAGACTAGATAATCCCTCCTACGAGCAGTACTTC.

The V and J genes are TRBV6-1 and TRBJ1-5, with D unresolved. Germline V gives CDR1 MNHNS, CDR2 SASEGT. Trimming took 3 bases from V and 5 from J, leaving 8 bases between them. CDR3 length: 13 amino acids. The DNA of the CDR3 is TGTGCCAGCAGTGAGGGGTGGTATCAGCCCCAGCATTTT. Translated: CASSEGWYQPQHF.

The chain employs TRBV11-3 and TRBJ2-7; the match to TRBD2 covers 9 bases. Germline loops: CDR1 SGHNT, CDR2 YENEEA. The CDR3 length is 16 residues. With V trimmed by 4 bases and J by 1 base, 8 bases remained unmatched. The CDR3 bases are TGTGCCAGCAGCTCCCCGGGGCTAGCGGGATCCTACGAGCAGTACTTC. It yields the protein CASSSPGLAGSYEQYF.

The V gene is TRBV10-2, the J gene TRBJ2-1, with 10 bases identical to TRBD2. Germline CDR1 and CDR2: WSHSY and SAAADI. V gave up 8 bases and J gave up 7 bases; unmatched junction bases: 11. This CDR3 spans 15 amino acids. DNA of the CDR3: TGCGCCAGCGCGACCCCAGCGGGGGGGCGTAATGAGCAGTTCTTC. Translating gives CASATPAGGRNEQFF.

The chain carries TRBV6-1 and TRBJ2-2; no firm D call. Germline loops: CDR1 MNHNS, CDR2 SASEGT. The CDR3 loop spans 15 amino acids. The V end lost 2 bases, the J end lost 2 bases, and 9 bases lay between the germline ends. The CDR3 DNA reads as TGTGCCAGCAGTGAAAGGACGGCTAACACCGGGGAGCTGTTTTTT. Translating gives CASSERTANTGELFF.

CDR3 DNA: TGTGCCAGCAGCCCAGGGAGCTACAATGAGCAGTTCTTC. Protein: CASSPGSYNEQFF. The chain links TRBV7-9 to TRBJ2-1; the D gene could be TRBD1 or TRBD2 (5 bases each). CDR1 and CDR2 from the germline V gene are SEHNR and FQNEAQ (reference sequence). This CDR3 has 13 amino acids. Trimming removed 5 bases from V and 3 bases from J, with 8 bases in between.

This sequence joins TRBV12-5 and TRBJ1-4; D remains ambiguous. Germline V lookup: CDR1 LGHNT, CDR2 FRNRAP. Trimming removed 6 bases from V and 14 bases from J, with 16 bases in between. The CDR3 loop spans 12 amino acids. CDR3 region: CASGVSGSPLFF. In DNA, the CDR3 is TGTGCTAGTGGGGTTTCGGGAAGTCCCCTGTTTTTT. Looking up the rest from reference TRBV12-5 and TRBJ1-4 gives the full variable domain: DARVTQTPRHKVTEMGQEVTMRCQPILGHNTVFWYRQTMMQGLELLAYFRNRAPLDDSGMPKDRFSAEMPDATLATLKIQPSEPRDSAVYFCASGVSGSPLFFGSGTQLSVL.

The chain has TRBV5-1 and TRBJ2-3; D uncertain. The V and J ends lost 3 bases and 4 bases respectively, with 6 bases between them. CDR3 length: 12 residues. Germline CDR1 reads SGHRS; CDR2 reads YFSETQ. CDR3 nucleotide sequence: TGCGCCAGCAGCTGGGATGCAGATACGCAGTATTTT. Its protein product is CASSWDADTQYF. The variable domain in full, with the rest retrieved from reference TRBV5-1 and TRBJ2-3, is KAGVTQTPRYLIKTRGQQVTLSCSPISGHRSVSWYQQTPGQGLQFLFEYFSETQRNKGNFPGRFSGRQFSNSRSEMNVSTLELGDSALYLCASSWDADTQYFGPGTRLTVL.

This chain uses TRBV18 with TRBJ2-3, with 7 bases that match TRBD1. Germline values: CDR1 KGHSH, CDR2 LQKENI. The CDR3 has 13 amino acids. J lost 6 bases, V lost 6 bases, and 6 bases had no gene match. CDR3 nucleotides: TGTGCCAGCTCGCCCACAGGGGTGGATACGCAGTATTTT. This sequence encodes CASSPTGVDTQYF.

CDR3: CASIPGLVTDTQYF. The CDR3 DNA reads as TGTGCCAGCATCCCGGGACTGGTCACAGATACGCAGTATTTT. The chain employs TRBV21-1 and TRBJ2-3; TRBD2 is the table's D call, not checked against the DNA. TRBV21-1 is a pseudogene locus. This CDR3 region has 14 residues.

J is TRBJ1-2 and V is TRBV6-1; D unresolved. V dropped 2 bases and J dropped 4 bases, with 14 bases sitting between them. Germline V CDR1 and CDR2: MNHNS, SASEGT. The CDR3 totals 15 residues. CDR3 region: CASSESGWRSYGYTF. CDR3 nucleotide sequence: TGTGCCAGCAGTGAATCGGGGTGGCGATCCTATGGCTACACCTTC.

V is TRBV14 and J is TRBJ1-1; D not certain. The CDR3 consists of 13 residues. Germline V gives CDR1 SGHDN, CDR2 FVKESK. V was trimmed by 4 bases and J by 0 bases, leaving 6 bases between them. CDR3 DNA sequence: TGTGCCAGCAGCCGTTCCGTGAACACTGAAGCTTTCTTT. As protein: CASSRSVNTEAFF.